One T cell receptor beta chain is described in this entry. The antigen is unknown. Only in-frame clones appear in the TCRdb table, and some are missing; sequencing was by immunoSEQ multiplex PCR. The table records approximately 36,000 clones, 70% to 85% of them present only once. The sample belongs to a study of CD4 T cells in relation to SARS-CoV-2 and coronaviruses. Background on the study: TCR beta CDR3s were sequenced after 10-day antigen culture of PBMCs. Convalescent patients were about eight males and 4 females; two were Hispanic.

There are 16 residues in the CDR3. CDR1 and CDR2 (germline): SEHNR, FQNEAQ (reference sequence). After removal of 2 bases from V and 3 bases from J, the junction contained 6 bases not matched to a gene. The material sequenced was naive CD4+ T cells from PBMCs, cultured in vitro. Subset described: naive CD4+ T cells isolated by negative enrichment. This clonotype was sampled from an adult with COVID-19. The J gene is TRBJ2-2, the V gene TRBV7-9; the match to TRBD2 covers 7 bases. The CDR3 coding sequence is TGTGCCAGCAGCTTAAGTGGCGGGAGTTACACCGGGGAGCTGTTTTTT. Translation: CASSLSGGSYTGELFF.